This T cell receptor beta chain was identified during a study of blood T cells in healthy people across ages. A second PCR of roughly 7 to 11 cycles used a sample-barcoded 5' primer and a J-beta primer mix. MiXCR, run by TCRdb on the 5' RACE reads, gives a single entry per CDR3 protein. The sample comprises some 560,000 distinct CDR3 sequences, around a quarter of which are singletons, and 3% to 4.5% rests with the top ten. The sample also formed part of further work on T cells of mothers and their children.

This receptor was obtained from a boy aged 2 to 9 in good health. Sequencing was done on a sample of blood.

CDR3 in DNA: TGTGCCAGCAGCTTACCGACCGGGGGCGAGGGCAAGCAGTACTTC. As protein: CASSLPTGGEGKQYF. J is TRBJ2-5 and V is TRBV7-8; the D call may be TRBD1 or TRBD2 (6 bases each). Germline lookup yields CDR1 SGHVS and CDR2 FQNEAQ. The CDR3 extends over 15 amino acids. Trimming took off 2 bases at V and 11 bases at J, with 21 bases between the two ends. Looking up the rest from reference TRBV7-8 and TRBJ2-5 gives the full variable domain: GAGVSQSPRYKVAKRGQDVALRCDPISGHVSLFWYQQALGQGPEFLTYFQNEAQLDKSGLPSDRFFAERPEGSVSTLKIQRTQQEDSAVYLCASSLPTGGEGKQYFGPGTRLLVL.